The 27 T cell receptor beta chains listed next were all sequenced from one sample in a study of CD8 T cells in Susac syndrome (dated by TCRdb to the late 2010s). Library construction relied on the immunoSEQ multiplex PCR assay. RNA was extracted using the RNeasy kit, and about 0.45 to 1 microgram was reverse transcribed with random hexamers. The public reads were quality trimmed at Q25 with fastp and then assembled into clones with MiXCR by TCRdb, keeping productive beta chains. When rows share a CDR3 protein, they turn into one entry using the most common DNA and genes. The table for this sample lists some 300,000 distinct CDR3 sequences; about 85% of them were counted only once. The ten largest clones take up around 0.12% of the sample. Sequenced: CD8+ T cells from PBMCs. The source is a human donor with multiple sclerosis.

The V call is TRBV6-2 or TRBV6-3, the J call TRBJ2-1; tentatively, D is TRBD2 (6 bases). V lost 6 bases, J lost 9 bases, and 15 bases lay in between. CDR1 and CDR2 (germline): MNHEY, SVGEGT. This CDR3 region has 13 residues. As DNA, the CDR3 is TGTGCCAGCAGCCCCACGGTGGAGGGTGAGCAGTTCTTC. The encoded protein is CASSPTVEGEQFF.

V gene TRBV7-9 combines with J gene TRBJ2-1; 14 nucleotides match TRBD2. CDR3 length: 15 residues. CDR1 and CDR2 from the germline V gene are SEHNR and FQNEAQ (reference sequence). With V trimmed by 10 bases and J by 3 bases, 5 bases remained unmatched. The CDR3 nucleotides are TGTGCCATGGGACTAGCGGGAGTCAACTACAATGAGCAGTTCTTC. This gives the protein CAMGLAGVNYNEQFF.

The V gene is TRBV11-3, the J gene TRBJ2-7; D might be TRBD2 (5 bases). The CDR3 totals 14 residues. Germline V gene lookup returns CDR1 SGHNT and CDR2 YENEEA. V shed 3 bases and J shed 2 bases, with 11 bases lying between them. CDR3 protein: CASSFRGSTYEQYF. The DNA for the CDR3 is TGTGCCAGCAGCTTTCGGGGAAGTACCTACGAGCAGTACTTC.

This clonotype came up once. The chain joins TRBV30 to TRBJ2-1; 8 bases fit TRBD2. CDR3 size: 14 residues. Germline assignment: CDR1 GTSNPN and CDR2 SVGIG (reference sequence). The J segment lost 6 bases and the V segment lost 5 bases, leaving 9 bases of the junction unmatched. As DNA, the CDR3 is TGTGCCTGGCTGTCAGCGGGAGAGATCAATGAGCAGTTCTTC. Translated: CAWLSAGEINEQFF. The full variable domain, in which reference TRBV30 and TRBJ2-1 provide the parts outside the CDR3, is SQTIHQWPATLVQPVGSPLSLECTVEGTSNPNLYWYRQAAGRGLQLLFYSVGIGQISSEVPQNLSASRPQDRQFILSSKKLLLSDSGFYLCAWLSAGEINEQFFGPGTRLTVL.

The chain joins TRBV5-1 to TRBJ2-5; D is undetermined. V lost 5 bases and J 1 base, leaving 6 bases between the germline ends. CDR1 and CDR2 from the germline V gene are SGHRS and YFSETQ. This CDR3 has 12 residues. DNA for the CDR3: TGCGCCAGCAGAAAACTCCAAGAGACCCAGTACTTC. Translation gives CASRKLQETQYF.

The chain uses TRBV12-3 or TRBV12-4 and TRBJ1-5; D not certain. This CDR3 comprises 14 residues. V lost 1 base to trimming and J lost 4 bases, with 8 bases between them. CDR3 sequence: CASSLGFGNQPQHF. CDR3 nucleotide sequence: TGTGCCAGCAGTTTAGGGTTCGGAAATCAGCCCCAGCATTTT.

The chain links TRBV7-9 to TRBJ2-7; no reliable D call. Germline CDR1 and CDR2: SEHNR and FQNEAQ (reference sequence). The CDR3 contains 13 residues. In DNA form, the CDR3 reads TGTGCTTGCGGACCTTCATCTTCGGACGAGCAGTACTTC. Translating it yields CACGPSSSDEQYF.

The DNA for the CDR3 is TGTGCCAGCAGCCCCGTAAGAGAGGGCACAAGCTCCTATAATTCACCCCTCCACTTT. Translating gives CASSPVREGTSSYNSPLHF. The rearrangement joins TRBV7-9 to TRBJ1-6; D gene unclear. V was clipped by 5 bases and J by 0 bases, with 20 bases between them. The CDR3 sequence is 19 residues long. Germline CDR1 SEHNR, CDR2 FQNEAQ (reference sequence).

The chain employs TRBV6-5 and TRBJ2-3; TRBD1 might be the D (6 bases). Per germline, CDR1 MNHEY and CDR2 SVGAGI. The CDR3 is made up of 14 amino acids. V was trimmed by 4 bases and J by 5 bases, leaving 13 bases between them. The DNA for the CDR3 is TGTGCCAGCAGTTTAATGGGGGCGGTAGATACGCAGTATTTT. As protein: CASSLMGAVDTQYF.

This clonotype has more than one count but fewer than ten. The chain uses TRBV6-5 and TRBJ2-7; 13 bases align to TRBD2. Germline CDR1 MNHEY, CDR2 SVGAGI. The CDR3 length is 15 residues. V was pared by 5 bases and J by 7 bases, with 8 bases of the junction left unmatched. CDR3 loop: CASSLGLAGEREQYF. CDR3 in DNA: TGTGCCAGCAGTCTAGGACTAGCGGGAGAGAGAGAGCAGTACTTC.

The V gene is TRBV27, the J gene TRBJ1-1, with TRBD1 as a possible D gene (5 bases). The germline gives CDR1 MNHEY, CDR2 SMNVEV (reference sequence). This CDR3 is 14 amino acids long. V was trimmed by 5 bases and J by 1 base, leaving 11 bases between them. The CDR3 DNA follows: TGTGCCAGCAGTCCCAGGGAGCGGAACACTGAAGCTTTCTTT. It yields the protein CASSPRERNTEAFF.

The V call is TRBV3-1, the J call TRBJ2-7; 7 nucleotides line up with TRBD1. The CDR3 contains 15 residues. Unmatched junction bases numbered 12, after V lost 0 bases and J lost 10 bases. From germline, CDR1 is LGHDT and CDR2 YNNKEL (reference sequence). The CDR3 spells CASSQDQGDPTRQYF. In DNA form, the CDR3 reads TGTGCCAGCAGCCAAGATCAGGGGGACCCTACGAGACAGTACTTC.

Only one count was recorded for this clonotype. The chain combines TRBV20-1 with TRBJ1-2, with D perhaps TRBD1 (5 bases). The germline CDR1 and CDR2 sequences are DFQATT and SNEGSKA (reference sequence). Trimming took 1 base from V and 0 from J, leaving 9 bases between them. This CDR3 spans 14 amino acids. The CDR3 region is CSARAGGTNYGYTF. The CDR3 nucleotides are TGCAGTGCTAGAGCCGGGGGGACTAACTATGGCTACACCTTC.

J is TRBJ2-7 and V is TRBV30; possibly TRBD1 for D (6 bases). This CDR3 is 15 amino acids long. Looked up from germline, CDR1 is GTSNPN and CDR2 is SVGIG (reference sequence). V lost 2 bases, J lost 0 bases, and 14 bases lay in between. CDR3 amino acids: CAWSSPPGHSYEQYF. The CDR3 DNA follows: TGTGCCTGGAGTTCCCCTCCGGGACACTCCTACGAGCAGTACTTC.

The genes are TRBV27 and TRBJ1-5; possibly TRBD1 for D (5 bases). The germline CDR1 and CDR2 sequences are MNHEY and SMNVEV (reference sequence). The CDR3 totals 14 residues. Trimming removed 1 base from V and 5 bases from J, with 9 bases in between. The CDR3 nucleotides read TGTGCCAGCAGTTTATTGGGGGGGGATCAGCCCCAGCATTTT. Its protein is CASSLLGGDQPQHF.

The chain is built from TRBV3-1 and TRBJ2-3; unclear D gene. The CDR3 loop spans 16 amino acids. Trimming stripped 6 bases from V and 3 bases from J, with 19 bases between. Germline V gene data show CDR1 as LGHDT and CDR2 as YNNKEL (reference sequence). Written as DNA, the CDR3 is TGTGCCAGCAGTCAAAAGAGCCTCCGCTTAACAGATACGCAGTATTTT. This sequence encodes CASSQKSLRLTDTQYF.

The table lists this clonotype with a few counts. This sequence joins TRBV10-3 and TRBJ2-5, with D perhaps matching TRBD2 (6 bases). The CDR3 covers 14 residues. The V end lost 2 bases, the J end lost 5 bases, and 12 bases lay between the germline ends. The V gene's germline CDR1 is ENHRY and CDR2 SYGVKD. This CDR3 reads CAISETAGSETQYF. CDR3 nucleotide sequence: TGTGCCATCAGTGAGACGGCGGGGTCGGAGACCCAGTACTTC.

V usage is TRBV27 and J usage is TRBJ2-1, with 8 nucleotides matching TRBD2. The trim removed 0 bases at V and 3 bases at J, leaving 4 bases unmatched. The CDR3 contains 16 residues. Germline V lookup: CDR1 MNHEY, CDR2 SMNVEV (reference sequence). The CDR3 DNA is TGTGCCAGCAGTTTATCCGGGACTAGGGTCTACAATGAGCAGTTCTTC. Its translation is CASSLSGTRVYNEQFF.

The genes are TRBV12-3 or TRBV12-4 and TRBJ2-1, with 8 bases lining up with TRBD2. The V gene end was trimmed by 6 bases and the J gene end by 4 bases; junction bases not matched to a gene: 14. The CDR3 is 17 amino acids. CDR3 nucleotides: TGTGCCAGCAGAAAGTCAGGACTAGCCGATAAATACAATGAGCAGTTCTTC. This sequence encodes CASRKSGLADKYNEQFF.

The chain links TRBV7-9 to TRBJ1-1, with a weak D call TRBD1 (5 bases). Trimming cost V 7 bases and J 8 bases, with 17 bases left between them. The CDR3 contains 13 residues. CDR1 is SEHNR and CDR2 is FQNEAQ in the germline V gene (reference sequence). The CDR3 nucleotides are TGTGCCAGCACCTTGATCTTGCGACAGGAAGCTTTCTTT. Translated, it gives CASTLILRQEAFF. Full variable domain (outside the CDR3, taken from reference TRBV7-9 and TRBJ1-1): DTGVSQNPRHKITKRGQNVTFRCDPISEHNRLYWYRQTLGQGPEFLTYFQNEAQLEKSRLLSDRFSAERPKGSFSTLEIQRTEQGDSAMYLCASTLILRQEAFFGQGTRLTVV.

This chain links TRBV27 with TRBJ2-1; the match to TRBD2 covers 13 bases. The CDR3 extends over 15 amino acids. Germline CDR1 and CDR2: MNHEY and SMNVEV (reference sequence). J was trimmed by 7 bases and V by 4 bases; bases with no gene match: 4. The CDR3, as DNA: TGTGCCAGCAGTTCCAGGACTAGCGGGAGTAATGAGCAGTTCTTC. It specifies CASSSRTSGSNEQFF.

This chain connects TRBV19 to TRBJ1-5, with 8 bases lining up with TRBD1. The CDR3 extends over 15 amino acids. With V trimmed by 7 bases and J by 1 base, 6 bases remained unmatched. Germline CDR1 LNHDA, CDR2 SQIVND (reference sequence). The CDR3 reads CASIPDRESNQPQHF. The CDR3 DNA is TGTGCCAGTATCCCGGACAGGGAGAGCAATCAGCCCCAGCATTTT.

The rearrangement links TRBV7-8 to TRBJ2-7; 7 positions agree with TRBD2. Losses at the gene ends were 5 bases for V and 3 bases for J; bases not matched to a gene: 4. The germline CDR1 and CDR2 sequences are SGHVS and FQNEAQ. The CDR3 covers 13 residues. CDR3: CASSGAGDYEQYF. The CDR3 DNA reads TGTGCCAGCAGCGGGGCGGGAGACTACGAGCAGTACTTC.

This rearrangement joins TRBV27 to TRBJ2-1, with 12 nucleotides matching TRBD2. The CDR3 runs 16 residues. Germline V CDR1 and CDR2: MNHEY, SMNVEV (reference sequence). J was trimmed by 7 bases and V by 1 base; bases with no gene match: 5. CDR3 nucleotides: TGTGCCAGCAGTTTATATCCTAGCGGGAGGGGGAATGAGCAGTTCTTC. Translating it yields CASSLYPSGRGNEQFF.

V is TRBV6-2 or TRBV6-3 and J is TRBJ1-2; D not certain. The length of the CDR3 is 17 residues. CDR1 and CDR2 from the germline V gene are MNHEY and SVGEGT. V lost 10 bases and J lost 4, with 28 bases in between. CDR3 amino acids: CATWPDPFTLSIYGYTF. The CDR3 region has the DNA TGTGCCACCTGGCCGGATCCCTTCACCTTATCCATCTATGGCTACACCTTC.

The chain links TRBV6-5 to TRBJ1-1; tentative D call: TRBD1 (6 bases). The V end was cut by 1 base, the J end by 5 bases, with 20 bases between. The germline gives CDR1 MNHEY, CDR2 SVGAGI. CDR3 length: 17 amino acids. The CDR3 region has the DNA TGTGCCAGCAGTTACTATGGGATGAACAGGGCAGGGACTGAAGCTTTCTTT. Protein product: CASSYYGMNRAGTEAFF.

V is TRBV7-2 and J is TRBJ1-1; unclear D gene. This CDR3 comprises 17 residues. The germline V and J ends were trimmed by 1 base and 5 bases, with 20 bases remaining between them. The germline V gene encodes CDR1 SGHTA and CDR2 FQGNSA. This CDR3 is CASSLGYRREEKTEAFF. The CDR3 DNA sequence: TGTGCCAGCAGCTTAGGTTATCGGAGGGAAGAAAAGACTGAAGCTTTCTTT.